Each of the 28 T cell receptor beta chains below was sequenced from the same sample in a study of metastatic and nonmetastatic thyroid tumors. No patient received treatment before thyroid surgery. Through MiXCR, TCRdb re-clonotyped the PCR reads. The sample contains approximately 28,000 clones, approximately 19% of which appear only once. The sample taken for sequencing was blood. These receptors all come from a female donor with papillary thyroid cancer or a benign thyroid nodule (not recorded which). Some clones in this sample may be carry-over from other donors' samples.

The chain joins TRBV15 to TRBJ2-3; D ambiguous. Germline V lookup: CDR1 LNHNV, CDR2 YYDKDF (reference sequence). The CDR3 contains 12 residues. With 4 bases removed from V and 3 bases from J, the gap between germline ends came to 5 bases. CDR3 in amino acids: CATSIETDTQYF. The CDR3 DNA follows: TGTGCCACCAGCATAGAAACAGATACGCAGTATTTT.

The V and J genes are TRBV29-1 and TRBJ2-5; 13 bases agree with TRBD2. Germline CDR1 reads SQVTM; CDR2 reads ANQGSEA. The CDR3 consists of 19 residues. V shed 1 base and J 4 bases; nucleotides not matched to a gene: 15. The CDR3 nucleotides are TGCAGCGTTGAAGGCCGATTGACTAGCGGGGGGTTGGGCGGAGAGACCCAGTACTTC. This encodes CSVEGRLTSGGLGGETQYF.

By share of the sample, this clone is medium-sized. The chain couples TRBV6-2 or TRBV6-3 to TRBJ2-7; possible D gene TRBD1, 5 bases. Germline V gene lookup returns CDR1 MNHEY and CDR2 SVGEGT. The CDR3 loop spans 15 amino acids. Trimming cost V 4 bases and J 2 bases, with 15 bases left between them. Written as DNA, the CDR3 is TGTGCCAGCAGTTTATTGGTAGGGGCTCCCTACGAGCAGTACTTC. It translates to CASSLLVGAPYEQYF.

This clone came up many times. The rearrangement uses TRBV9 and TRBJ2-5; the match to TRBD2 covers 11 bases. The CDR3 sequence is 14 residues long. Losses at the gene ends were 4 bases for V and 3 bases for J; bases not matched to a gene: 2. Germline CDR1 is SGDLS and CDR2 is YYNGEE. CDR3 in amino acids: CASSPTSGEETQYF. CDR3 DNA: TGTGCCAGCAGCCCGACTAGCGGGGAAGAGACCCAGTACTTC.

This clone occurred a few times. This sequence joins TRBV27 and TRBJ1-1; 7 bases are shared with TRBD1. Losses at the gene ends were 5 bases for V and 4 bases for J; bases not matched to a gene: 4. The CDR3 extends over 13 amino acids. Germline V gives CDR1 MNHEY, CDR2 SMNVEV (reference sequence). DNA for the CDR3: TGTGCCAGCAGTCTGACAGGGAGCACTGAAGCTTTCTTT. It translates to CASSLTGSTEAFF.

Many counts were recorded for this clone. J is TRBJ2-7 and V is TRBV20-1; the D gene is possibly TRBD2 (5 bases). The germline V gene encodes CDR1 DFQATT and CDR2 SNEGSKA (reference sequence). The V end was cut by 1 base, the J end by 3 bases, with 13 bases between. This CDR3 has 14 amino acids. CDR3 loop: CSARGPTSGYEQYF. For the CDR3, the DNA is TGCAGTGCTAGAGGTCCCACTAGTGGCTACGAGCAGTACTTC.

This clone occurred many times. The V and J genes are TRBV5-6 and TRBJ1-3; weak D call: TRBD1 (5 bases). Germline V gene sequence: CDR1 SGHDT, CDR2 YYEEEE. V was clipped by 0 bases and J by 3 bases, with 16 bases between them. The CDR3 spans 17 residues. CDR3 DNA sequence: TGTGCCAGCAGCTTGGAATGGGGCTACGAATTTGGAAACACCATATATTTT. Translating gives CASSLEWGYEFGNTIYF.

V is TRBV2 and J is TRBJ2-7; possibly TRBD2 for D (6 bases). Trimming pared 10 bases from V and 1 base from J, leaving 14 bases between. The CDR3 has 13 amino acids. The germline CDR1 and CDR2 sequences are SNHLY and FYNNEI. The CDR3, as DNA: TGTGCCACTCGACCGGGGGATTCCTACGAGCAGTACTTC. This codes for CATRPGDSYEQYF.

This chain's CDR3 is CSVSDPNTGELFF. The CDR3 DNA reads TGCAGTGTCTCGGACCCGAACACCGGGGAGCTGTTTTTT. This sequence joins TRBV20-1 and TRBJ2-2; D gene unclear. V was cut by 7 bases and J by 0 bases, with 9 bases left in between. CDR1 is DFQATT, CDR2 SNEGSKA, per germline (reference sequence). The CDR3 spans 13 residues.

This clone was detected ten times or more. V gene TRBV20-1 combines with J gene TRBJ2-3, with D perhaps TRBD2 (5 bases). V lost 5 bases, J lost 0 bases, and 12 bases lay in between. The CDR3 covers 14 residues. Germline-derived CDR1 and CDR2 are DFQATT and SNEGSKA (reference sequence). The CDR3 loop is CSAGEHYSTDTQYF. DNA of the CDR3: TGCAGTGCTGGGGAGCACTATAGCACAGATACGCAGTATTTT.

This clone was recorded many times. The chain carries TRBV5-1 and TRBJ2-3; TRBD2 matches at 14 bases. CDR1 is SGHRS and CDR2 is YFSETQ in the germline V gene. The CDR3 extends over 18 amino acids. Losses at the gene ends were 4 bases for V and 1 base for J; bases not matched to a gene: 8. CDR3 nucleotides: TGCGCCAGCAGCCTAGGACTAGCGGGGGGCATCGGCACAGATACGCAGTATTTT. It yields the protein CASSLGLAGGIGTDTQYF. The complete variable domain, with remaining parts taken from reference TRBV5-1 and TRBJ2-3, reads KAGVTQTPRYLIKTRGQQVTLSCSPISGHRSVSWYQQTPGQGLQFLFEYFSETQRNKGNFPGRFSGRQFSNSRSEMNVSTLELGDSALYLCASSLGLAGGIGTDTQYFGPGTRLTVL.

In its sample, this clone was seen many times. The chain uses TRBV20-1 and TRBJ1-1, with D uncertain. The CDR3 totals 14 residues. V lost 3 bases, J lost 1 base, and 12 bases lay in between. Germline loops: CDR1 DFQATT, CDR2 SNEGSKA (reference sequence). The CDR3 DNA follows: TGCAGTGCTAGGGTGGACCTCTGGAACACTGAAGCTTTCTTT. Protein: CSARVDLWNTEAFF.

This clone was seen ten or more times. The gene calls are TRBV12-3 or TRBV12-4 and TRBJ2-1; 7 nucleotides line up with TRBD1. CDR3 length equals 14 residues. The V gene end was trimmed by 6 bases and the J gene end by 9 bases; junction bases not matched to a gene: 11. The CDR3 protein is CASSLDRDYAEQFF. CDR3 nucleotide sequence: TGTGCCAGCAGCCTTGACAGGGATTATGCTGAGCAGTTCTTC.

This clone is medium-sized in the sample. The chain has TRBV6-2 or TRBV6-3 and TRBJ2-7; 9 bases match TRBD2. This CDR3 is 14 amino acids long. Per the germline V gene, CDR1 is MNHEY and CDR2 is SVGEGT. Trimming took 4 bases from V and 3 from J; bases not matched to a gene: 4. The CDR3 protein is CASSFAGGYYEQYF. CDR3 in DNA: TGTGCCAGCAGTTTCGCGGGGGGGTACTACGAGCAGTACTTC.

This chain joins TRBV20-1 and TRBJ2-3; possible D gene TRBD2, 6 bases. V was clipped by 6 bases and J by 1 base, with 20 bases between them. The germline CDR1 and CDR2 sequences are DFQATT and SNEGSKA (reference sequence). The CDR3 sequence is 16 residues long. CDR3 region: CSAFRFRGSGTDTQYF. The CDR3 bases are TGCAGTGCGTTCAGATTCCGGGGGTCAGGCACAGATACGCAGTATTTT.

This clone was detected ten times or more. The chain carries TRBV14 and TRBJ1-1, with D unresolved. The ends were cut back, 1 base at V and 4 bases at J, with 7 bases in the middle. This CDR3 is built from 13 residues. Germline lookup yields CDR1 SGHDN and CDR2 FVKESK. The CDR3 coding sequence is TGTGCCAGCAGCCAAGGGGTGGGCACTGAAGCTTTCTTT. This gives the protein CASSQGVGTEAFF.

This clone appeared many times. The chain recombines TRBV5-5 with TRBJ1-2, with D possibly TRBD1 on 5 matching bases. The length of the CDR3 is 15 residues. V gave up 0 bases and J gave up 4 bases, with 13 bases separating them. CDR1 and CDR2 from the germline V gene are SGHKS and YYEKEE (reference sequence). CDR3 protein: CASSLVTGTGYGYTF. CDR3 DNA: TGTGCCAGCAGCTTGGTTACCGGGACGGGCTATGGCTACACCTTC. Supplemented by reference TRBV5-5 and TRBJ1-2, the full variable domain reads DAGVTQSPTHLIKTRGQQVTLRCSPISGHKSVSWYQQVLGQGPQFIFQYYEKEERGRGNFPDRFSARQFPNYSSELNVNALLLGDSALYLCASSLVTGTGYGYTFGSGTRLTVV.

This chain links TRBV7-3 with TRBJ2-2, with D possibly being TRBD2 (5 bases). Germline V gene lookup returns CDR1 SGHTA and CDR2 FQGTGA. CDR3 length: 15 residues. V was pared by 5 bases and J by 0 bases, with 10 bases between. The CDR3, as DNA: TGTGCCAGCAGCCCAGGACTGGCGAACACCGGGGAGCTGTTTTTT. As protein: CASSPGLANTGELFF.

This clone was seen a few times. CDR3 sequence (DNA): TGTGCCAGCAGCGGGGATGAGGGCACCGGGGAGCTGTTTTTT. Amino acid sequence: CASSGDEGTGELFF. The chain carries TRBV2 and TRBJ2-2, with a weak D call TRBD2 (5 bases). This CDR3 comprises 14 residues. The germline CDR1 and CDR2 sequences are SNHLY and FYNNEI. Trimming stripped 6 bases from V and 4 bases from J, with 12 bases between. The full variable domain, in which reference TRBV2 and TRBJ2-2 provide the parts outside the CDR3, is EPEVTQTPSHQVTQMGQEVILRCVPISNHLYFYWYRQILGQKVEFLVSFYNNEISEKSEIFDDQFSVERPDGSNFTLKIRSTKLEDSAMYFCASSGDEGTGELFFGEGSRLTVL.

A few counts support this clone. This rearrangement joins TRBV6-1 to TRBJ2-7; 13 nucleotides line up with TRBD2. The CDR3 spans 13 residues. CDR1 and CDR2 (germline): MNHNS, SASEGT. The J segment lost 7 bases and the V segment lost 7 bases, leaving 4 bases of the junction unmatched. The chain's CDR3 is CASMELAGGEQYF. In nucleotides, the CDR3 is TGTGCCAGCATGGAACTAGCGGGAGGGGAGCAGTACTTC.

In this sample, this clone is medium-sized. V gene TRBV6-4 combines with J gene TRBJ2-5, with 9 positions matching TRBD1. From germline, CDR1 is MRHNA and CDR2 SNTAGT. The CDR3 has 14 residues. Trimming at V came to 3 bases and at J to 5 bases, leaving 4 bases not matched to a gene. CDR3 in DNA: TGTGCCAGCAGTGAAACAGGGGGCGTTGAGACCCAGTACTTC. Encoded protein: CASSETGGVETQYF.

By its share, this clone is medium-sized (0.01 to 0.1%). The chain recombines TRBV6-1 with TRBJ1-2; 9 nucleotides align to TRBD1. Germline loops: CDR1 MNHNS, CDR2 SASEGT. Trimming removed 6 bases from V and 5 bases from J; junction bases left unmatched: 16. The CDR3 runs 17 residues. CDR3 amino acids: CASSPDRGKVVGYGYTF. The CDR3 DNA sequence: TGTGCCAGCAGCCCCGACAGGGGGAAGGTGGTCGGGTATGGCTACACCTTC.

This clone was recorded a few times. The chain uses TRBV2 and TRBJ1-2; D might be TRBD1 (6 bases). This CDR3 comprises 13 residues. The germline CDR1 and CDR2 sequences are SNHLY and FYNNEI. Trimming took 4 bases from V and 8 from J, leaving 14 bases between them. CDR3: CASSARRGEGYTF. As DNA, the CDR3 is TGTGCCAGCAGTGCCCGGAGGGGGGAAGGCTACACCTTC.

The genes are TRBV30 and TRBJ1-5; maybe TRBD1 (6 bases). CDR3 length: 15 residues. Germline V CDR1 and CDR2: GTSNPN, SVGIG (reference sequence). V dropped 3 bases and J dropped 7 bases, with 19 bases sitting between them. CDR3 bases: TGTGCCTGGAGCGTACAGGGCGGGGGAGGACAGCCCCAGCATTTT. Translated: CAWSVQGGGGQPQHF.

This clone was recorded at least ten times. CDR3 loop: CASSSTGGFFQYF. CDR3 in DNA: TGTGCCAGCAGCTCGACAGGGGGTTTTTTTCAGTACTTC. The chain employs TRBV9 and TRBJ2-4; 9 bases line up with TRBD1. V gave up 4 bases and J gave up 11 bases; unmatched junction bases: 7. CDR1 SGDLS and CDR2 YYNGEE come from the germline V gene. The CDR3 consists of 13 residues.

Regarding this clone: Compared with germline, one end of the junction differs, possibly owing to a read error. V and J are TRBV12-5 and TRBJ2-3, with 9 bases that match TRBD2. From germline, CDR1 is LGHNT and CDR2 FRNRAP. CDR3 length: 14 amino acids. The CDR3 loop is CACGLGGGAETQYF. CDR3 coding DNA: TGTGCTTGTGGTTTGGGCGGGGGGGCTGAGACGCAGTATTTT. Drawing the rest from reference TRBV12-5 and TRBJ2-3, the complete variable domain is DARVTQTPRHKVTEMGQEVTMRCQPILGHNTVFWYRQTMMQGLELLAYFRNRAPLDDSGMPKDRFSAEMPDATLATLKIQPSEPRDSAVYFCACGLGGGAETQYFGPGTRLTVL.

The chain recombines TRBV18 with TRBJ2-1; 12 nucleotides line up with TRBD2. This CDR3 contains 17 residues. V was pared by 4 bases and J by 1 base, with 5 bases of the junction left unmatched. Germline CDR1 reads KGHSH; CDR2 reads LQKENI. CDR3 residues: CASSRPSGGASYNEQFF. CDR3 bases: TGTGCCAGCTCACGGCCTAGCGGGGGGGCATCCTACAATGAGCAGTTCTTC.

This clone occurred many times. The rearrangement links TRBV7-3 to TRBJ1-1, with a weak D call TRBD1 (6 bases). The germline V and J ends were trimmed by 5 bases and 4 bases, with 11 bases remaining between them. The V gene's germline CDR1 is SGHTA and CDR2 FQGTGA. The CDR3 is 13 residues long. The CDR3 here is CASSQDRSTEAFF. The CDR3 nucleotides are TGTGCCAGCAGCCAGGACAGATCCACTGAAGCTTTCTTT.